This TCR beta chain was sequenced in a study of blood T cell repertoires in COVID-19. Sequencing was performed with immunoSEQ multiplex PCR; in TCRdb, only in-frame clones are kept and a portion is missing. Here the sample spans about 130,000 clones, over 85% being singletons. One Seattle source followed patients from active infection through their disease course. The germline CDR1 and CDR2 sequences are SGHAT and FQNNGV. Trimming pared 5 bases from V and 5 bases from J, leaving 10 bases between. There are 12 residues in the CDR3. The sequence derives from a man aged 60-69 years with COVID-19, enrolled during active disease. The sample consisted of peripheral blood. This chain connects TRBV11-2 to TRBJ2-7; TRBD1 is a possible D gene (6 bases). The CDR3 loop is CASSQDSNEQYF. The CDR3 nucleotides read TGTGCCAGCAGCCAGGACAGCAACGAGCAGTACTTC.